Listed below are T cell receptor beta chains from one sample, sequenced in a study of molecular identifiers for immune sequencing clone quantification. TCRdb itself ran the PCR reads through MiXCR, one entry per CDR3 protein. The sample shows approximately 680,000 distinct CDR3 sequences, 25% of them seen only once. The sample taken for sequencing was naive CD8+ T cells from blood, with Jurkat cell RNA spiked in. These receptors all stem from a human donor in good health. Some libraries in this study had Jurkat cell RNA spiked in. The CDR3 runs from the conserved cysteine through the conserved F or W. The D gene is left open where the match is weak. The size entry is marked missing in some rows and otherwise reads once, few, many or a size class.

j_gene: TRBJ2-5; len: 14; d_gene: TRBD1; abundance: many; v_gene: TRBV6-2/TRBV6-3; CDR3nt: TGTGCCAGCAGTTCCGGGACAGTCCAAGAGACCCAGTACTTC; CDR3aa: CASSSGTVQETQYF
j_gene: TRBJ2-1; len: 15; d_gene: .; abundance: .; v_gene: TRBV7-2; CDR3nt: TGTGCCAGCAGCTTAGGCGTTAGCGGAGGCGATGAGCAGTTCTTC; CDR3aa: CASSLGVSGGDEQFF
j_gene: TRBJ1-2; len: 16; d_gene: TRBD1; abundance: few; v_gene: TRBV29-1; CDR3nt: TGCAGCGTTGAATCTGGCAGGGGGTGGTTGGGCTATGGCTACACCTTC; CDR3aa: CSVESGRGWLGYGYTF
j_gene: TRBJ1-5; len: 14; d_gene: .; abundance: many; v_gene: TRBV20-1; CDR3nt: TGCAGTGCTAGACGACGGAATAGCAATCAGCCCCAGCATTTT; CDR3aa: CSARRRNSNQPQHF
j_gene: TRBJ2-2; len: 15; d_gene: .; abundance: .; v_gene: TRBV20-1; CDR3nt: TGCAGTGCTAGAGATAAGCGGGCCTACACCGGGGGGCTGTTTTTT; CDR3aa: CSARDKRAYTGGLFF
j_gene: TRBJ1-1; len: 12; d_gene: .; abundance: many; v_gene: TRBV29-1; CDR3nt: TGCAGCGTTGTGGGGGAGAACACTGAAGCTTTCTTT; CDR3aa: CSVVGENTEAFF
j_gene: TRBJ2-5; len: 17; d_gene: .; abundance: .; v_gene: TRBV7-9; CDR3nt: TGTGCCAGCAGCTTACTGCCCCCCCGCCCAGCCCAAGAGACCCAGTACTTC; CDR3aa: CASSLLPPRPAQETQYF
j_gene: TRBJ2-2; len: 14; d_gene: .; abundance: .; v_gene: TRBV6-5; CDR3nt: TGTGCCAGCAGCAGGGGTAGGGACACCGGGGAGCTGTTTTTT; CDR3aa: CASSRGRDTGELFF
j_gene: TRBJ2-3; len: 16; d_gene: .; abundance: many; v_gene: TRBV9; CDR3nt: TGTGCCAGCAGGGAGGACACAGGGATCGTAACAGATACGCAGTATTTT; CDR3aa: CASREDTGIVTDTQYF
j_gene: TRBJ2-5; len: 14; d_gene: .; abundance: .; v_gene: TRBV11-2; CDR3nt: TGTGCCAGCAGCTCCCAGGGTTTCCAAGCGACCCAGTACTTC; CDR3aa: CASSSQGFQATQYF
j_gene: TRBJ2-2; len: 16; d_gene: TRBD1; abundance: many; v_gene: TRBV7-3; CDR3nt: TGTGCCAGCAGCCGATCCCGGGACAGACACACCGGGGAGCTGTTTTTT; CDR3aa: CASSRSRDRHTGELFF
j_gene: TRBJ2-7; len: 15; d_gene: TRBD1; abundance: .; v_gene: TRBV6-2/TRBV6-3; CDR3nt: TGTGCCTGCAGTTACCTGAGACAGGGCTCCTACGAGCAGTACTTC; CDR3aa: CACSYLRQGSYEQYF
j_gene: TRBJ2-7; len: 14; d_gene: TRBD1; abundance: .; v_gene: TRBV30; CDR3nt: TGTGCCTGGGGACAGGGCTCGGGAACCTACGAGCAGTACTTC; CDR3aa: CAWGQGSGTYEQYF
j_gene: TRBJ2-7; len: 14; d_gene: .; abundance: many; v_gene: TRBV5-1; CDR3nt: TGCGCCAGCAAGGAAGGCCCCGGGGGCTACGAGCAGTACTTC; CDR3aa: CASKEGPGGYEQYF
j_gene: TRBJ2-7; len: 12; d_gene: TRBD2; abundance: few; v_gene: TRBV10-2; CDR3nt: TGCGCCAGCGGACTAGCGGGGGGCGAGCAGTACTTC; CDR3aa: CASGLAGGEQYF
j_gene: TRBJ2-3; len: 12; d_gene: .; abundance: many; v_gene: TRBV4-1; CDR3nt: TGCGCCAGCAGCCAAGCTCGGGATACGCAGTATTTT; CDR3aa: CASSQARDTQYF
j_gene: TRBJ2-5; len: 17; d_gene: TRBD1; abundance: many; v_gene: TRBV12-3/TRBV12-4; CDR3nt: TGTGCCAGCAGTTTGACCAGGGGGCGCGTAGCCCAAGAGACCCAGTACTTC; CDR3aa: CASSLTRGRVAQETQYF
j_gene: TRBJ1-1; len: 15; d_gene: TRBD1; abundance: .; v_gene: TRBV28; CDR3nt: TGTGCCAGCAGTACGCCGGGACAGGCGAACACTGTAGCTTTCTTT; CDR3aa: CASSTPGQANTVAFF
j_gene: TRBJ1-2; len: 14; d_gene: .; abundance: few; v_gene: TRBV28; CDR3nt: TGTGCCAGCAGTTTAGTTAGTACGAACTATGGCTACACCTTC; CDR3aa: CASSLVSTNYGYTF
j_gene: TRBJ1-5; len: 15; d_gene: .; abundance: many; v_gene: TRBV6-1; CDR3nt: TGTGCCAGCAGTGAAGAAGACAGTGGCAATCAGCCCCAGCATTTT; CDR3aa: CASSEEDSGNQPQHF
j_gene: TRBJ1-6; len: 13; d_gene: .; abundance: few; v_gene: TRBV30; CDR3nt: TGTGCCTGGAGTCCTACATCGGATTCACCCCTCCACTTT; CDR3aa: CAWSPTSDSPLHF
j_gene: TRBJ1-1; len: 16; d_gene: TRBD1; abundance: many; v_gene: TRBV6-5; CDR3nt: TGTGCCAGCACCATTAATACCAGGGGGGAGAGCACTGAAGCTTTCTTT; CDR3aa: CASTINTRGESTEAFF
j_gene: TRBJ2-2; len: 15; d_gene: .; abundance: few; v_gene: TRBV28; CDR3nt: TGTGCCAGCAGTTCCCCGGGCAGCTACACCGGGGAGCTGTTTTTT; CDR3aa: CASSSPGSYTGELFF
j_gene: TRBJ2-4; len: 18; d_gene: TRBD1; abundance: .; v_gene: TRBV19; CDR3nt: TGTGCCAGTAGTATTTGGTTAGACAGGGAAGACGGCAAAAACATTCGGTACTTC; CDR3aa: CASSIWLDREDGKNIRYF
j_gene: TRBJ2-1; len: 15; d_gene: TRBD2; abundance: few; v_gene: TRBV4-3; CDR3nt: TGCGCCAGCAGCCAGGCTAGCGGGGGTTTCAATGAGCAGTTCTTC; CDR3aa: CASSQASGGFNEQFF
j_gene: TRBJ1-2; len: 14; d_gene: .; abundance: once; v_gene: TRBV7-2; CDR3nt: TGTGCCCGCAGCTTAGATCAGGGAACCTATGGCTACCCCTTC; CDR3aa: CARSLDQGTYGYPF
j_gene: TRBJ2-1; len: 18; d_gene: .; abundance: .; v_gene: TRBV6-1; CDR3nt: TGTGCCAGCAGTGACGACCCTAGCGTCCTAGTCGGATACAATGGGCAGTTCTTC; CDR3aa: CASSDDPSVLVGYNGQFF
j_gene: TRBJ1-4; len: 17; d_gene: .; abundance: .; v_gene: TRBV5-4; CDR3nt: TGTGCCAGCAGCTTGGGCGGCGTACTTGCAACTAATGAAAAACTGTTTTTT; CDR3aa: CASSLGGVLATNEKLFF
j_gene: TRBJ2-7; len: 14; d_gene: .; abundance: .; v_gene: TRBV4-3; CDR3nt: TGCGCCAGCAGCCGGACAGCTCTCTCCTACGAGCAGTACTTC; CDR3aa: CASSRTALSYEQYF
j_gene: TRBJ1-4; len: 13; d_gene: .; abundance: many; v_gene: TRBV12-3/TRBV12-4; CDR3nt: TGTGCCAGCAACTACGGGATTAATGAAAAACTGTTTTTT; CDR3aa: CASNYGINEKLFF
j_gene: TRBJ1-1; len: 13; d_gene: .; abundance: few; v_gene: TRBV28; CDR3nt: TGTGCCAGCAGTTTATCAGGAGAGAGTGAAGCTTTCTTT; CDR3aa: CASSLSGESEAFF
j_gene: TRBJ2-3; len: 14; d_gene: .; abundance: .; v_gene: TRBV20-1; CDR3nt: TGCAGTGCTAGTTATTGGTATAATGCAGATACGCAGTATTTT; CDR3aa: CSASYWYNADTQYF
j_gene: TRBJ2-1; len: 13; d_gene: TRBD1; abundance: .; v_gene: TRBV12-3/TRBV12-4; CDR3nt: TGTGCCAGCATCGGGGACAGGGAGGTTGAGCAGTTCTTC; CDR3aa: CASIGDREVEQFF
j_gene: TRBJ1-1; len: 11; d_gene: TRBD1; abundance: many; v_gene: TRBV7-9; CDR3nt: TGTGCCAGCAGCGGCGGACAGGAGGCTTTCTTT; CDR3aa: CASSGGQEAFF
j_gene: TRBJ2-4; len: 15; d_gene: .; abundance: many; v_gene: TRBV20-1; CDR3nt: TGCAGTGCTAGAGGAAGAGAGCTAGCCAAAAACATTCAGTACTTC; CDR3aa: CSARGRELAKNIQYF
j_gene: TRBJ2-7; len: 17; d_gene: TRBD2; abundance: few; v_gene: TRBV4-1; CDR3nt: TGCGCCAGCAGCCAAAGCAAGGGAGGGCTAAGCTCCTACGAGCAGTACTTC; CDR3aa: CASSQSKGGLSSYEQYF
j_gene: TRBJ2-1; len: 13; d_gene: .; abundance: few; v_gene: TRBV27; CDR3nt: TGTGCCAGCAGTTTTGTGTCTGGAAATGAGCAGTTCTTC; CDR3aa: CASSFVSGNEQFF
j_gene: TRBJ2-7; len: 13; d_gene: .; abundance: .; v_gene: TRBV6-2/TRBV6-3; CDR3nt: TGTGCCAGCAGTTGGGGGACACGGAACGAGCAGTACTTC; CDR3aa: CASSWGTRNEQYF
j_gene: TRBJ2-3; len: 16; d_gene: TRBD1; abundance: .; v_gene: TRBV12-5; CDR3nt: TGTGCTAGTGCCCTGGACAGGGGATCCAGTATGAATACGCAGTATTTT; CDR3aa: CASALDRGSSMNTQYF
j_gene: TRBJ2-7; len: 14; d_gene: TRBD2; abundance: many; v_gene: TRBV30; CDR3nt: TGTGCCTGGAGTGTAGGACTAGTCTCCTACGAGCAGTACTTC; CDR3aa: CAWSVGLVSYEQYF
j_gene: TRBJ2-1; len: 14; d_gene: .; abundance: many; v_gene: TRBV28; CDR3nt: TGTGCCAGCAGTCCTGAGGGACTGCTCTTTGAGCAGTTCTTC; CDR3aa: CASSPEGLLFEQFF
j_gene: TRBJ2-7; len: 17; d_gene: .; abundance: few; v_gene: TRBV7-9; CDR3nt: TGTGCCAGCAGCAGTGGGTCGGCACTTTCTGGCTCCTACGAGCAGTACTTC; CDR3aa: CASSSGSALSGSYEQYF
j_gene: TRBJ2-1; len: 14; d_gene: TRBD1; abundance: .; v_gene: TRBV15; CDR3nt: TGTGCCACCAGAGATTACAGGGGCTACAATGAGCAGTTCTTC; CDR3aa: CATRDYRGYNEQFF
j_gene: TRBJ1-1; len: 16; d_gene: TRBD1; abundance: many; v_gene: TRBV7-9; CDR3nt: TGTGCCAGCAGCCCTGACAGGGCCCAAGTGAACACTGAAGCTTTCTTT; CDR3aa: CASSPDRAQVNTEAFF
j_gene: TRBJ2-2; len: 18; d_gene: TRBD1; abundance: many; v_gene: TRBV7-8; CDR3nt: TGTGCCAGCAGTTTTGTCCGCGGGACAGGAGCGAACACCGGGGAGCTGTTTTTT; CDR3aa: CASSFVRGTGANTGELFF
j_gene: TRBJ1-5; len: 17; d_gene: .; abundance: once; v_gene: TRBV19; CDR3nt: TGTCCCAGTAGTCCCAGTTTCTCACAGTCGTTCAATCAGCCCCAGCATTTT; CDR3aa: CPSSPSFSQSFNQPQHF
j_gene: TRBJ2-1; len: 10; d_gene: .; abundance: many; v_gene: TRBV11-2; CDR3nt: TGTGCCAGCAGCTCCAATGAGCAGTTCTTC; CDR3aa: CASSSNEQFF